The entry that follows covers one T cell receptor beta chain sequence. Its target is unknown. The germline V gene encodes CDR1 GTSNPN and CDR2 SVGIG (reference sequence). The CDR3 extends over 12 amino acids. Between the trimmed V and J ends, which lost 3 bases and 8 bases, there was a span of 11 bases. The sample comes from a study of shared clonotypes between healthy human individuals. Across the whole study: Per donor, CD8 memory used one plate, CD8 naive used two, CD4 memory used three and CD4 naive used three. Study results and caveats: Investigators collected only blood, and repertoires in tissues likely differ.

Evenly divided among several immunoSEQ plates was the genomic DNA of each subset. Generated by immunoSEQ multiplex PCR, the TCRdb table keeps only in-frame clones and is missing some. The sample lists approximately 1.9 million clones; approximately 92% were seen once. The naive CD8 subset, CD45RO-negative cells positively selected for CCR7, excluded terminally differentiated effector memory CD45RA+ cells. Material: naive CD8+ T cells from PBMCs. The receptor was derived from a man aged 18 to 29 in good health. Some clones in this sample may be carry-over from other donors' samples. The rearrangement joins TRBV30 to TRBJ2-1; D perhaps matches TRBD1 (5 bases). For the CDR3, the DNA is TGTGCCTGGAGCAGGGTTTTTGATGAGCAGTTCTTC. Translation: CAWSRVFDEQFF.